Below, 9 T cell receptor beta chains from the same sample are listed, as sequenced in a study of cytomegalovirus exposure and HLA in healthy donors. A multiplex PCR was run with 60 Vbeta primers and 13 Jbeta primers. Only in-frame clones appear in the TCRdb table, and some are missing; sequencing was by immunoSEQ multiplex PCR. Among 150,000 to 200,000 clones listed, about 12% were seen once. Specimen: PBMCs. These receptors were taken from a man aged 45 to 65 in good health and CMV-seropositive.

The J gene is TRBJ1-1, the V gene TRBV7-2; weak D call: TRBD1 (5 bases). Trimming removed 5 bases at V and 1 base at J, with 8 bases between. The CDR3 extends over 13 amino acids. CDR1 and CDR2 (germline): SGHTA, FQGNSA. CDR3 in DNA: TGTGCCAGCAGCCAAACAGGGAACACTGAAGCTTTCTTT. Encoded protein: CASSQTGNTEAFF.

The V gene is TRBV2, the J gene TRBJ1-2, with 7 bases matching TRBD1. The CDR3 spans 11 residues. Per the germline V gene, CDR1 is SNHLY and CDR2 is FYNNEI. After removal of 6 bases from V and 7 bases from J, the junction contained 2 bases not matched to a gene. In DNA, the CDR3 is TGTGCCAGCAGAGACAGGGTTGGCTACACCTTC. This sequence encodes CASRDRVGYTF.

The CDR3 sequence: CATSRTGSREETQYF. The CDR3 DNA is TGTGCCACCAGCAGGACGGGGAGCAGAGAAGAGACCCAGTACTTC. This chain uses TRBV15 with TRBJ2-5, with D possibly being TRBD2 (5 bases). Germline CDR1 and CDR2: LNHNV and YYDKDF (reference sequence). This CDR3 has 15 residues. V was clipped by 3 bases and J by 3 bases, with 14 bases between them.

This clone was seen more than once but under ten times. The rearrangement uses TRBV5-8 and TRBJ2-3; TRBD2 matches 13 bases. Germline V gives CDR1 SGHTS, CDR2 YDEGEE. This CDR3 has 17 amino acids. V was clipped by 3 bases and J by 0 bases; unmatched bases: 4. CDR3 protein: CASSSGTSGVSTDTQYF. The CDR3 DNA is TGTGCCAGCAGCTCCGGGACTAGCGGGGTTAGCACAGATACGCAGTATTTT.

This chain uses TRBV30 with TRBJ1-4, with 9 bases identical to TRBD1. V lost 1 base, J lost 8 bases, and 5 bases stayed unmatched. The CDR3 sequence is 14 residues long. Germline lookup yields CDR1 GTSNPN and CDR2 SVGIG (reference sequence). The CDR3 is CAWSGGQGGEKLFF. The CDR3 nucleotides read TGTGCCTGGAGTGGGGGACAGGGAGGCGAAAAACTGTTTTTT. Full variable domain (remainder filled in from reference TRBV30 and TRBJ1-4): SQTIHQWPATLVQPVGSPLSLECTVEGTSNPNLYWYRQAAGRGLQLLFYSVGIGQISSEVPQNLSASRPQDRQFILSSKKLLLSDSGFYLCAWSGGQGGEKLFFGSGTQLSVL.

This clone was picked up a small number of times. CDR3 in amino acids: CASTLTSGLDEQFF. Written as DNA, the CDR3 is TGTGCCAGCACCCTGACTAGCGGCCTCGATGAGCAGTTCTTC. The chain recombines TRBV2 with TRBJ2-1; 9 positions match TRBD2. With V trimmed by 7 bases and J by 8 bases, 9 bases remained unmatched. CDR1 and CDR2 (germline): SNHLY, FYNNEI. The CDR3 sequence is 14 residues long.

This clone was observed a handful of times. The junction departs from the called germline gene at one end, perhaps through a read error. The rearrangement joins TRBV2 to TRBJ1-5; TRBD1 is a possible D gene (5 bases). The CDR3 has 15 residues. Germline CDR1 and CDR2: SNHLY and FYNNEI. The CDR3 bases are TGTGCCAGCAGTGAACAGGGCCTCCCGGCTCAGTCCCAGCATTTT. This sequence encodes CASSEQGLPAQSQHF.

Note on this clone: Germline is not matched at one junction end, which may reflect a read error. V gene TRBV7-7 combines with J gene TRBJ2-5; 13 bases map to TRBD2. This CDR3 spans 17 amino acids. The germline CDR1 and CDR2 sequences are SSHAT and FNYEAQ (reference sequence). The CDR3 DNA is TGTGCTAGCAGCTTAGCGGCACTAGCGGGGGGGCAGGAGACCCAGTACTTC. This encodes CASSLAALAGGQETQYF.

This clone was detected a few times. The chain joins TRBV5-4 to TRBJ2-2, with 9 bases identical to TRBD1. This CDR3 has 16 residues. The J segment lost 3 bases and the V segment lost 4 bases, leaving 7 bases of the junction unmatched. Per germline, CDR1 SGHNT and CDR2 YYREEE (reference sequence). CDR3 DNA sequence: TGTGCCAGCAGCAGAGAGACAGGGGGGGACACCGGGGAGCTGTTTTTT. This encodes CASSRETGGDTGELFF.